The T cell receptor beta chain under discussion was sequenced for a study of blood T cells in healthy people across ages. Study at large: When template switching was applied, about one barcoded beta molecule was captured per two T cells. Whole-study findings and limits: Naive CD4+ cell counts and diversity both ran higher in long-lived than in aged donors.

For the second PCR, which ran for about 7 to 12 cycles, a sample-barcoded 5' primer and a J-beta primer mix were used. TCRdb ran MiXCR on the 5' RACE reads and lists one entry per CDR3 protein. The data contain about a million distinct CDR3 sequences, around two fifths of them singletons. V lost 1 base to trimming and J lost 10 bases, with 16 bases between them. The CDR3 runs 15 residues. Germline CDR1 is SNHLY and CDR2 is FYNNEI. Comments on this clonotype: Its antigen is not identified.

The authors isolated at least 6.5 million PBMCs per sample. The sequenced sample was blood. The source of this sequence is a man between 18 and 29 years old in good health. The chain carries TRBV2 and TRBJ1-4; D is unclear. In DNA form, the CDR3 reads TGTGCCAGCAGTGAAGAGGGCCTTCGAGCTGGAAAACTGTTTTTT. Amino acids: CASSEEGLRAGKLFF.